This T cell receptor beta chain was found in a study of T cells in Graves' hyperthyroidism and ophthalmopathy. Study observations and caveats: Researchers found most expanded thyroid clonotypes above 0.001 in blood as well. In the analysis, a 13 V-J model separated ophthalmopathy from stable hyperthyroidism.

This clonotype was counted at least ten times. What it binds is unknown. Fresh peripheral blood, 7.5 to 10 ml, yielded the PBMCs. RNA transcripts gave rise to amplified TCR beta CDR3 regions. When the TCR CDR3 underwent first-round RT-PCR, the HTBI primer set was used. TCRdb independently ran MiXCR on the multiplex PCR reads; one entry per CDR3 protein. The sample holds 360,000 or so distinct CDR3 sequences, nearly 15% seen once. The V end was cut by 5 bases, the J end by 5 bases, with 14 bases between. The CDR3 sequence is 14 residues long. Germline CDR1 SGHAT, CDR2 FQDESV (reference sequence). Sequencing was performed on blood. The receptor was isolated from an older woman with Graves' ophthalmopathy. The chain combines TRBV11-1 with TRBJ2-3; D may be TRBD1 (6 bases). The CDR3 reads CASSARDIVDTQYF. The CDR3, as DNA: TGTGCCAGCAGCGCCCGGGACATTGTAGATACGCAGTATTTT. The variable domain in full, with the rest retrieved from reference TRBV11-1 and TRBJ2-3, is EAEVAQSPRYKITEKSQAVAFWCDPISGHATLYWYRQILGQGPELLVQFQDESVVDDSQLPKDRFSAERLKGVDSTLKIQPAELGDSAMYLCASSARDIVDTQYFGPGTRLTVL.